A single sample gave rise to the 2 T cell receptor beta chains below, sequenced in a study of T cell changes during pregnancy in multiple sclerosis. TCRdb keeps only in-frame clones here, not all; method: immunoSEQ multiplex PCR. The table lists approximately 40,000 clones, over 75% of them singletons. The sequenced sample was peripheral blood, obtained in the first trimester of pregnancy. These receptor sequences come from a female donor in good health, enrolled as a control in a pregnancy study.

This chain links TRBV9 with TRBJ2-3; 8 bases fit TRBD2. V was clipped by 3 bases and J by 0 bases; unmatched bases: 9. The CDR3 has 17 residues. Germline CDR1 and CDR2: SGDLS and YYNGEE. CDR3 protein: CASSASELAASTDTQYF. The CDR3 region has the DNA TGTGCCAGCAGCGCCTCAGAACTAGCGGCTAGCACAGATACGCAGTATTTT.

The V call is TRBV9, the J call TRBJ2-2, with D perhaps TRBD2 (6 bases). The germline V and J ends were trimmed by 0 bases and 6 bases, with 6 bases remaining between them. The V gene's germline CDR1 is SGDLS and CDR2 YYNGEE. The CDR3 sequence is 13 residues long. CDR3 loop: CASSVGGAGELFF. The CDR3 DNA is TGTGCCAGCAGCGTAGGGGGGGCCGGGGAGCTGTTTTTT. Full variable domain (rest looked up from reference TRBV9 and TRBJ2-2): DSGVTQTPKHLITATGQRVTLRCSPRSGDLSVYWYQQSLDQGLQFLIQYYNGEERAKGNILERFSAQQFPDLHSELNLSSLELGDSALYFCASSVGGAGELFFGEGSRLTVL.